A selection of T cell receptor beta chains follows, all from one sample in a study of OX40 agonist ivuxolimab in advanced cancers. Method: immunoSEQ multiplex PCR; TCRdb's copy keeps in-frame clones and lacks some. The table shows roughly 34,000 clones, with approximately 89% occurring only once. Here the sequenced sample was CD4+ or CD8+ T cells sorted from blood, taken in a trial of the OX40 agonist ivuxolimab. The receptors shown here come from an adult with an advanced solid tumor such as melanoma, head and neck, liver or kidney cancer. CDR3s include the opening cysteine and the closing phenylalanine or tryptophan. Fields, in order: J gene, clone size, V gene, D gene, CDR3 DNA, CDR3 protein. The D gene is left open where the match is weak. The size entry is marked missing in some rows and otherwise reads once, few, many or a size class.

J: TRBJ2-3; size: -; V: TRBV5-1; D: TRBD1; DNA: TGCGCCAGCAGCTTGAAGGGACAGGGAGCGGGAGATACGCAGTATTTT; CDR3: CASSLKGQGAGDTQYF
J: TRBJ1-5; size: -; V: TRBV18; D: -; DNA: TGTGCCAGCTCACCAGCCGAGCCCAGTTATAGCAATCAGCCCCAGCATTTT; CDR3: CASSPAEPSYSNQPQHF
J: TRBJ1-1; size: few; V: TRBV7-9; D: -; DNA: TGTGCCAGCAGCTTAAAGAACACTGAAGCTTTCTTT; CDR3: CASSLKNTEAFF
J: TRBJ2-1; size: -; V: TRBV5-1; D: TRBD2; DNA: TGCGCCAGCAGCCCGCGAAGCTCGGCTAGCGGGGGGCCGTGGAATGAGCAGTTCTTC; CDR3: CASSPRSSASGGPWNEQFF
J: TRBJ2-3; size: -; V: TRBV2; D: TRBD1; DNA: TGTGCCAGCAGTGACAGGGGGCGCTTAGATACGCAGTATTTT; CDR3: CASSDRGRLDTQYF
J: TRBJ2-6; size: -; V: TRBV7-8; D: -; DNA: TGTGCCAGCAGCCCAAACACTGGGGCCAACGTCCTGACTTTC; CDR3: CASSPNTGANVLTF
J: TRBJ2-5; size: -; V: TRBV11-1; D: -; DNA: TGTGCCAGCAGCTCATATAGGGGGGCTTATCAAGAGACCCAGTACTTC; CDR3: CASSSYRGAYQETQYF
J: TRBJ1-2; size: -; V: TRBV5-6; D: -; DNA: TGTGCCAGCAGCTTTTCTACCTTGGGAAACTATGGCTACACCTTC; CDR3: CASSFSTLGNYGYTF
J: TRBJ2-5; size: once; V: TRBV28; D: -; DNA: TGTGCCAGCAGTTTACAGGGCGGGGGCATGGAGACCCAGTACTTC; CDR3: CASSLQGGGMETQYF
J: TRBJ2-4; size: -; V: TRBV5-4; D: -; DNA: TGTGCCAGCAGCTTAATGGGGTACATTCAGTACTTC; CDR3: CASSLMGYIQYF
J: TRBJ2-6; size: -; V: TRBV5-1; D: TRBD1; DNA: TGCGCCAGCAGCTTGGTGGGGTGGACAGGAGACTCTGGGGCCAACGTCCTGACTTTC; CDR3: CASSLVGWTGDSGANVLTF
J: TRBJ2-2; size: -; V: TRBV9; D: TRBD2; DNA: TGTGCCAGCAGCCCCCGTCCGGGAGGGAACACCGGGGAGCTGTTTTTT; CDR3: CASSPRPGGNTGELFF
J: TRBJ2-5; size: -; V: TRBV10-1; D: TRBD2; DNA: TGCGCCAGTGGACTAGCGGGCGAGACCCAGTACTTC; CDR3: CASGLAGETQYF
J: TRBJ2-1; size: -; V: TRBV6-5; D: TRBD2; DNA: TGTGCCAGCAGTTACCCAAAGAGCGGGAGGGCCAATGAGCAGTTCTTC; CDR3: CASSYPKSGRANEQFF
J: TRBJ2-7; size: few; V: TRBV6-1; D: -; DNA: TGTGCCAGCAGTGGAGTCTCCTCCTACGAGCAGTACTTC; CDR3: CASSGVSSYEQYF
J: TRBJ2-5; size: -; V: TRBV5-1; D: TRBD2; DNA: TGCGCCACTTCAGGGACTAGCAACCAAGAGACCCAGTACTTC; CDR3: CATSGTSNQETQYF
J: TRBJ2-7; size: -; V: TRBV28; D: -; DNA: TGTGCCAGCAGTCCGGGAGACTCCATCTACGAGCAGTACTTC; CDR3: CASSPGDSIYEQYF
J: TRBJ1-1; size: -; V: TRBV28; D: TRBD1; DNA: TGTGCCAGCAGTCTCGACAGGGGCTTCGCTTTCTTT; CDR3: CASSLDRGFAFF
J: TRBJ2-3; size: -; V: TRBV19; D: TRBD1; DNA: TGTGCCAGTAGTAGGGACAGGTCCCTGGGAAATACGCAGTATTTT; CDR3: CASSRDRSLGNTQYF
J: TRBJ2-7; size: -; V: TRBV6-5; D: -; DNA: TGTGCCAGCAGTTTTCTTACTAGTGACGAGCAGTACTTC; CDR3: CASSFLTSDEQYF
J: TRBJ2-1; size: -; V: TRBV7-7; D: TRBD1; DNA: TGTGCCAGCAGCCGACAGGGGGCGGGGTACAATGAGCAGTTCTTC; CDR3: CASSRQGAGYNEQFF
J: TRBJ1-2; size: once; V: TRBV2; D: TRBD1; DNA: TGTGCCAGCAGATCTACCAGGGGGCTCTATGGCTACACCTTC; CDR3: CASRSTRGLYGYTF